The subject of this entry is one TCR beta chain. V was cut by 6 bases and J by 6 bases, with 11 bases left in between. The CDR3 consists of 12 residues. This specimen belongs to a study of blood T cells in healthy people across ages. Together with a sample-barcoded 5' primer, a J-beta primer mix was included in a second PCR lasting about 7 to 11 cycles. TCRdb ran MiXCR on the 5' RACE reads and lists one entry per CDR3 protein. Counted here are about 780,000 distinct CDR3 sequences, around a quarter occurring once; the ten biggest clones make up 2.5% to 3.5%. This sample also belongs to another study, concerning T cells of mothers and their children. That publication notes: Each mother gave over 9 million TCR beta CDR3 reads; each child, a few million.

The receptor comes from a boy younger than 18 in good health. Source material: blood. The chain is built from TRBV12-3 or TRBV12-4 and TRBJ1-1; tentatively, D is TRBD1 (5 bases). The CDR3 DNA is TGTGCCAGCAGCCCAGGGTCCGCTGAAGCTTTCTTT. Translation: CASSPGSAEAFF.